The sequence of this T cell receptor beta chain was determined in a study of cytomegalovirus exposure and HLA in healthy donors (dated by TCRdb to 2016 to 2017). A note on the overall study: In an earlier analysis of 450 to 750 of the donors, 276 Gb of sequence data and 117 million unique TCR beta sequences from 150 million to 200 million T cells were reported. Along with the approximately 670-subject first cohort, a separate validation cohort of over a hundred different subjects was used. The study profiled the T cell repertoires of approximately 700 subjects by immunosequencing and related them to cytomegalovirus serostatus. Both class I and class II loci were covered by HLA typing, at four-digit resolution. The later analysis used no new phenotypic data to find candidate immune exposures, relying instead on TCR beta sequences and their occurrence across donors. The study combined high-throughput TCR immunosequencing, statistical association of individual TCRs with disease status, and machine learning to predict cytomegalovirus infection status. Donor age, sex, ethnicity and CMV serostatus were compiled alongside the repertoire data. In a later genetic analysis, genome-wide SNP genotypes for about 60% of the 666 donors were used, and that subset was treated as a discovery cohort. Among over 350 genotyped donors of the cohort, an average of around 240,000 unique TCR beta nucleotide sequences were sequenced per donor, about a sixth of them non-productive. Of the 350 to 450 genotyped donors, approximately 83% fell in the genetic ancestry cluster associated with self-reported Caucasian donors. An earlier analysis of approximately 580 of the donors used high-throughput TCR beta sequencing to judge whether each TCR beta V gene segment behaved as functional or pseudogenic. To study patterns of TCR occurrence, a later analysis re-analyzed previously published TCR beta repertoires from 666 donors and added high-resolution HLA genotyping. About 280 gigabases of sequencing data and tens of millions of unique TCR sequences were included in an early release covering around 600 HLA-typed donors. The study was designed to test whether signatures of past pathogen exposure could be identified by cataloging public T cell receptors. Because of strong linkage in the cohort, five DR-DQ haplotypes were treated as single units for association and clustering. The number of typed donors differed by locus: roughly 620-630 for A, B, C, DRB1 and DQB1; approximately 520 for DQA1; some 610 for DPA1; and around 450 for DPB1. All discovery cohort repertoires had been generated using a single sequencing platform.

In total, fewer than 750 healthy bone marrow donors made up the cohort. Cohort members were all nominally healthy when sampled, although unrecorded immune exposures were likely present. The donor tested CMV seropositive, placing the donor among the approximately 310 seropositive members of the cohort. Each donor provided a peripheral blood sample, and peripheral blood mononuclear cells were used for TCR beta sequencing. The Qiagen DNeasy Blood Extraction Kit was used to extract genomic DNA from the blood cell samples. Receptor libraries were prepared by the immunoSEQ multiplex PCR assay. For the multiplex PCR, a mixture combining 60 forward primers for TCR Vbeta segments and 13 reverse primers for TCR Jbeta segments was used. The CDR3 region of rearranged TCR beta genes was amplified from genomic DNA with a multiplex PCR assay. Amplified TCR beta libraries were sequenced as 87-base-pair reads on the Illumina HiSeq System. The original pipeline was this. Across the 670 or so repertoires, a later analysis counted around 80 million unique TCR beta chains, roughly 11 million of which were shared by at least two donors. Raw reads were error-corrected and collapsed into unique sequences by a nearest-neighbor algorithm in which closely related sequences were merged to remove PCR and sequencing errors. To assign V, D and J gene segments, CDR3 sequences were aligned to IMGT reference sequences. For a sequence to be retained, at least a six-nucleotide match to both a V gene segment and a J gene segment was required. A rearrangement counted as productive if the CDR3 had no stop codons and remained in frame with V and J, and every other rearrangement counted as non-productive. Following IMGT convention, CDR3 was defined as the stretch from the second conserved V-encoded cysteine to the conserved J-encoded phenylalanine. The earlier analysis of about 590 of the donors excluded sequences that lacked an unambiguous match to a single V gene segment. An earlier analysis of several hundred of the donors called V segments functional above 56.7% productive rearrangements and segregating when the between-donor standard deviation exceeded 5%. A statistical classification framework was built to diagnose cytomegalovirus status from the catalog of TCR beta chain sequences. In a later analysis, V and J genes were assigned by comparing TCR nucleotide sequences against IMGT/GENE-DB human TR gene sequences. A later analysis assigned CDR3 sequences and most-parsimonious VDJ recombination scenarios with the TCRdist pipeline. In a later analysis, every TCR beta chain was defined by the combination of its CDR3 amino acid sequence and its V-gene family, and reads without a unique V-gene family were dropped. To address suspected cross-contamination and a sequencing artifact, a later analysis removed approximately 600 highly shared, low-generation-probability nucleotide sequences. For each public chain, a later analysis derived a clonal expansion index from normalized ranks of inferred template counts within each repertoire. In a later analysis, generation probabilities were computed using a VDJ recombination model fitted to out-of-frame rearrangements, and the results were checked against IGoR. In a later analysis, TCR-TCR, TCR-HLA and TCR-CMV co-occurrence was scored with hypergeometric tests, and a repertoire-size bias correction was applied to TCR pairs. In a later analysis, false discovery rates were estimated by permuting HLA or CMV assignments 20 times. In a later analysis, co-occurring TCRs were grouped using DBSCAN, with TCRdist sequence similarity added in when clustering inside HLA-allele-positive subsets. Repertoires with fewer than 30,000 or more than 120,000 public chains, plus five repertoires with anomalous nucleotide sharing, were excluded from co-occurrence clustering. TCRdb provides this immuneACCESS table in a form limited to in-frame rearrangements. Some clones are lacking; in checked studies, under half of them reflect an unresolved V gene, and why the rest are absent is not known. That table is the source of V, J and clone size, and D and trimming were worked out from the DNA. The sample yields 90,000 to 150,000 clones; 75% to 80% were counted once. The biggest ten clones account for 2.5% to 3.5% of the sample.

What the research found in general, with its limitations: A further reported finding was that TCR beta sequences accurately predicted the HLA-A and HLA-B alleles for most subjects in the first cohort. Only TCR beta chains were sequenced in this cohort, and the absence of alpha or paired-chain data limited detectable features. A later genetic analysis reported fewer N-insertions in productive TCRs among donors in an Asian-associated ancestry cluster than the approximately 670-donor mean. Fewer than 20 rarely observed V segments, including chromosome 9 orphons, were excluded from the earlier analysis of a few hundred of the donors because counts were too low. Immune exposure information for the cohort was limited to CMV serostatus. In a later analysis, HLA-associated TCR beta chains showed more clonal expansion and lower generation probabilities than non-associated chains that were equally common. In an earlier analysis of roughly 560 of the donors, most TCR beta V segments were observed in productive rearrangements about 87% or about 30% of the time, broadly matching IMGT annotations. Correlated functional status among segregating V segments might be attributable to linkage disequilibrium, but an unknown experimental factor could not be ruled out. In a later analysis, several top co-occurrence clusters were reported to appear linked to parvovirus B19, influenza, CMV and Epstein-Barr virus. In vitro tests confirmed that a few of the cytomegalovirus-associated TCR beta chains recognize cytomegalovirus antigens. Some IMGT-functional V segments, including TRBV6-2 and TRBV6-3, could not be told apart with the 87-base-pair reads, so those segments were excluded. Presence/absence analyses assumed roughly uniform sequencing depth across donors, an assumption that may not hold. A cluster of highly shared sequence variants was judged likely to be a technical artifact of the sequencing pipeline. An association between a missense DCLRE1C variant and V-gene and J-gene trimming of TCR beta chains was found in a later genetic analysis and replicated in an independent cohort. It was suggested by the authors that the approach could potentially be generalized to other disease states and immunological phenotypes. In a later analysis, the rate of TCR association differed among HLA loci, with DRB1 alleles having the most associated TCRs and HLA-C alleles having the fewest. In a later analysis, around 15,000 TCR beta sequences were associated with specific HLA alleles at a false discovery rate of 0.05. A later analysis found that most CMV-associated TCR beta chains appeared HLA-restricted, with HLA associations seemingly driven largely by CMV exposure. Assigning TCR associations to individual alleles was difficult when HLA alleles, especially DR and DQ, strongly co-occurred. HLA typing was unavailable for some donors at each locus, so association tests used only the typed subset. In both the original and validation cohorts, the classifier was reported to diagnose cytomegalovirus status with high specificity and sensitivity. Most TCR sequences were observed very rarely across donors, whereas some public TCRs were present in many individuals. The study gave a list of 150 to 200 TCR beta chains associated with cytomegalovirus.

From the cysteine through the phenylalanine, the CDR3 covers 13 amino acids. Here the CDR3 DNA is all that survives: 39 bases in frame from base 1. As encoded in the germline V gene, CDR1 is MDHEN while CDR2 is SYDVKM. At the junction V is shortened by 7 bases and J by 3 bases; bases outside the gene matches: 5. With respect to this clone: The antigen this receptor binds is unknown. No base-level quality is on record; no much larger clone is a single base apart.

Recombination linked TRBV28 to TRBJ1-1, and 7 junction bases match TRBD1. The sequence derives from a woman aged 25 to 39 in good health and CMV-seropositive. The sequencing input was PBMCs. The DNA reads TGTGCCAGCACACCGACAGGGTACACTGAAGCTTTCTTT. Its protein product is CASTPTGYTEAFF.